This entry lists 8 T cell receptor beta chains sequenced from one sample in a study of blood T cell repertoires in COVID-19. The table came from immunoSEQ multiplex PCR; TCRdb's copy has only in-frame clones and leaves some out. The sample yields hundreds of thousands of clones, roughly 89% seen once. The sequenced material came from peripheral blood. These receptor sequences come from a man younger than 35 with COVID-19, enrolled during active disease.

The rearrangement links TRBV6-5 to TRBJ2-5, with a weak D call TRBD1 (6 bases). This CDR3 has 15 amino acids. With 4 bases removed from V and 4 bases from J, the gap between germline ends came to 16 bases. The germline V gene encodes CDR1 MNHEY and CDR2 SVGAGI. CDR3 nucleotide sequence: TGTGCCAGCAGTTTGACAGGAGGTGTGGGAGAGACCCAGTACTTC. Its translation: CASSLTGGVGETQYF.

CDR3 bases: TGTGCCAGCACCTTCGGGGGAGATTCTGAAGCTTTCTTT. This translates into CASTFGGDSEAFF. The V gene is TRBV5-6, the J gene TRBJ1-1; tentative D call: TRBD1 (5 bases). Trimming cost V 6 bases and J 6 bases, with 15 bases left between them. In germline, CDR1 is SGHDT, CDR2 YYEEEE. This CDR3 has 13 residues.

A single count supports this clone. The chain is built from TRBV11-1 and TRBJ2-7; the match to TRBD1 covers 11 bases. The germline CDR1 and CDR2 sequences are SGHAT and FQDESV (reference sequence). J lost 6 bases, V lost 2 bases, and 6 bases had no gene match. The CDR3 consists of 15 residues. The chain's CDR3 is CASSLSGTGGREQYF. The CDR3 nucleotides are TGTGCCAGCAGCTTATCCGGGACAGGGGGGCGCGAGCAGTACTTC. Looking up the rest from reference TRBV11-1 and TRBJ2-7 gives the full variable domain: EAEVAQSPRYKITEKSQAVAFWCDPISGHATLYWYRQILGQGPELLVQFQDESVVDDSQLPKDRFSAERLKGVDSTLKIQPAELGDSAMYLCASSLSGTGGREQYFGPGTRLTVT.

V usage is TRBV6-1 and J usage is TRBJ2-5, with 7 bases fitting TRBD2. The CDR3 loop spans 16 amino acids. V lost 0 bases, J lost 5 bases, and 9 bases stayed unmatched. CDR1 MNHNS and CDR2 SASEGT come from the germline V gene. The DNA of the CDR3 is TGTGCCAGCAGTGAAGCGCACGACGCGGGGGTGGAGACCCAGTACTTC. Encoded protein: CASSEAHDAGVETQYF.

This clone appeared a few times. This chain uses TRBV7-8 with TRBJ2-2; D possibly corresponds to TRBD2 (6 bases). The CDR3 length is 14 residues. With 5 bases removed from V and 5 bases from J, the gap between germline ends came to 12 bases. CDR1 is SGHVS, CDR2 FQNEAQ, per germline. CDR3 DNA: TGTGCCAGCAGCCCCGGGACTCCGACCGGGGAGCTGTTTTTT. Translating it yields CASSPGTPTGELFF. Full variable domain (outside the CDR3, taken from reference TRBV7-8 and TRBJ2-2): GAGVSQSPRYKVAKRGQDVALRCDPISGHVSLFWYQQALGQGPEFLTYFQNEAQLDKSGLPSDRFFAERPEGSVSTLKIQRTQQEDSAVYLCASSPGTPTGELFFGEGSRLTVL.

The J gene is TRBJ1-4, the V gene TRBV5-6, with no clear D. CDR1 SGHDT and CDR2 YYEEEE come from the germline V gene. Trimming took off 6 bases at V and 6 bases at J, with 12 bases between the two ends. The CDR3 has 13 residues. In DNA, the CDR3 is TGTGCCAGCACCTCAGAAATGGATGAAAAACTGTTTTTT. Protein product: CASTSEMDEKLFF.

The V gene is TRBV18, the J gene TRBJ2-1; D might be TRBD1 (6 bases). CDR1 is KGHSH, CDR2 LQKENI, per germline. The CDR3 has 14 residues. Trimming cost V 2 bases and J 6 bases, with 11 bases left between them. In DNA form, the CDR3 reads TGTGCCAGCTCACCAGCAGGGGTTCCCAATGAGCAGTTCTTC. It codes for CASSPAGVPNEQFF.

This clone was observed once. The chain combines TRBV29-1 with TRBJ2-7, with D possibly TRBD1 on 6 matching bases. The CDR3 consists of 17 residues. Germline V lookup: CDR1 SQVTM, CDR2 ANQGSEA. V lost 2 bases, J lost 5 bases, and 25 bases lay in between. The CDR3: CSVEKETGPPPTNEQYF. CDR3 in DNA: TGCAGCGTTGAAAAGGAGACAGGACCTCCTCCTACGAACGAGCAGTACTTC.